This T cell receptor beta chain was identified during a study of blood T cell repertoires in COVID-19. Study information: From T cells, B-cell-depleted T cells, or PBMCs came the material, which was cDNA or gDNA.

The authors' processing: Nucleated cell counts were estimated from reference gene primer amplification. Some clones are missing from TCRdb's copy, which holds only in-frame ones; the method was immunoSEQ multiplex PCR. The V and J calls and the clone size are those of that table, but D and trimming were determined from the DNA. The sample gives 70,000 to 85,000 clones, about nine tenths of which show up once; 3% is in the top ten. V shed 0 bases and J 3 bases; nucleotides not matched to a gene: 1. CDR3 length: 15 amino acids. The V gene's germline CDR1 is SGHNT and CDR2 YYREEE (reference sequence). This receptor was obtained from a woman in her forties or fifties with active or convalescent COVID-19. The sequenced sample consisted of peripheral blood. This chain joins TRBV5-4 and TRBJ2-1; TRBD1 matches 9 bases. For the CDR3, the DNA is TGTGCCAGCAGCTTGGGACAGGGGGTCTACAATGAGCAGTTCTTC. Translating it yields CASSLGQGVYNEQFF.